This T cell receptor beta chain was found in a study of T cell changes during pregnancy in multiple sclerosis. Profiled with immunoSEQ multiplex PCR; TCRdb holds only in-frame clones, not every one. The sample yields tens of thousands of clones, 90% seen once. Germline-derived CDR1 and CDR2 are MNHNS and SASEGT. The CDR3 spans 14 residues. The V gene end was trimmed by 7 bases and the J gene end by 4 bases; junction bases not matched to a gene: 8. This clone appeared a few times. Source: peripheral blood, taken in the first trimester of pregnancy. The sequence was obtained from a female donor in good health, enrolled as a control in a pregnancy study. The rearrangement joins TRBV6-1 to TRBJ1-1; 8 bases fit TRBD1. This CDR3 is CASILDRGGTEAFF. The CDR3 DNA sequence: TGTGCCAGCATCCTAGACAGGGGAGGCACTGAAGCTTTCTTT.